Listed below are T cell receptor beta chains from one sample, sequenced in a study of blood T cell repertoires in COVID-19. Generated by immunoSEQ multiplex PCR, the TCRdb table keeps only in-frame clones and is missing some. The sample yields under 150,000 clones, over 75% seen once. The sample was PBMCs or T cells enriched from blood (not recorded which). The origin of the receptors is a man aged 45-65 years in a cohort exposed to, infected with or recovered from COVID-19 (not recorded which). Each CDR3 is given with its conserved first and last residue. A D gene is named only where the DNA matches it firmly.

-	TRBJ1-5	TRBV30	CACSIEENQPQHF
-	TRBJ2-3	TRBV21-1	CASSKDKQWGTGCTDTQYF
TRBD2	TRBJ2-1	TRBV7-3	CASSPGGLVHEQFF
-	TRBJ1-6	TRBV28	CASSAGQTYNSPLHF
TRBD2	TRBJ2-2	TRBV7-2	CASSLNRGGGTGELFF
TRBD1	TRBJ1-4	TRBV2	CASNRGKGEKLFF
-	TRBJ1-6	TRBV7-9	CASSFGSPLHF
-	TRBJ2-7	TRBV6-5	CASRRRLESYEQYF
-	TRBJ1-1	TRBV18	CASSPDRWSAEAFF
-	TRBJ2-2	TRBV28	CASSLADTGELFF
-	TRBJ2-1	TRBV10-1	CASSKDRRGNEQFF
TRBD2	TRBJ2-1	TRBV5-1	CASSALAGGPSEQFF
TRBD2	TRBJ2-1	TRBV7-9	CASSGGRMPPTSGRNNEQFF
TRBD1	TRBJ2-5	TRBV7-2	CASSLGTGGRETQYF